This paragraph covers one TCR beta chain sequence. These data belong to a study of blood T cells in healthy people across ages. V lost 6 bases to trimming and J lost 2 bases, with 20 bases between them. The length of the CDR3 is 16 residues. The germline CDR1 and CDR2 sequences are MNHEY and SVGAGI. Alongside a J-beta primer mix, a sample-barcoded 5' primer served in a second PCR lasting roughly 7 to 12 cycles. One entry per CDR3 protein results from TCRdb running MiXCR on the 5' RACE reads. The sample records hundreds of thousands of distinct CDR3 sequences, approximately 53% being singletons. The rearrangement joins TRBV6-5 to TRBJ2-7, with D maybe TRBD1 (5 bases). The sequence came from an elderly man in good health. Sequencing input: blood. The CDR3 here is CASSPRMGIGAYEQYF. CDR3 bases: TGTGCCAGCAGCCCCCGAATGGGAATAGGGGCCTACGAGCAGTACTTC.